Sequencing of this T cell receptor (beta chain) was carried out in a study of blood T cell repertoires in COVID-19. Study-level background: Researchers got acute and convalescent COVID-19 samples from the United States, Italy and Spain.

Germline V gene lookup returns CDR1 SGDLS and CDR2 YYNGEE. Trimming removed 0 bases from V and 4 bases from J, with 8 bases in between. This CDR3 region has 13 residues. As processed by the authors: For nucleated cells, counts were estimated from reference gene primer amplification. Profiling relied on immunoSEQ multiplex PCR, and the TCRdb table lists in-frame clones only, not all of them. V and J calls and clone size follow that table, whereas D and trimming were derived from the DNA. The repertoire consists of approximately 170,000 clones, with approximately 86% occurring once and the leading ten covering about 1.2%.

The chain carries TRBV9 and TRBJ2-7; no firm D call. This TCR was sampled from a man in his 60s who had recovered from COVID-19. Specimen: peripheral blood. CDR3 sequence: CASSVGSQYEQYF. DNA for the CDR3: TGTGCCAGCAGCGTAGGGAGCCAATACGAGCAGTACTTC.